These 10 T cell receptor beta chains share one sample of origin, sequenced in a study of OX40 agonist ivuxolimab in advanced cancers. The method was immunoSEQ multiplex PCR; TCRdb's version includes in-frame clones alone and lacks a portion of them. The table lists fewer than 45,000 clones, around nine tenths of them singletons. Material: CD4+ or CD8+ T cells sorted from blood, obtained in a trial of the OX40 agonist ivuxolimab. The receptors stem from an adult with an advanced solid tumor such as melanoma, head and neck, liver or kidney cancer.

The CDR3 is CASSNRGVSNQPQHF. The CDR3 DNA reads as TGTGCCAGCAGTAACAGAGGAGTTAGCAATCAGCCCCAGCATTTT. The V gene is TRBV2, the J gene TRBJ1-5, with unresolved D. Trimming removed 5 bases at V and 0 bases at J, with 11 bases between. CDR1 is SNHLY and CDR2 is FYNNEI in the germline V gene. CDR3 length equals 15 residues.

This clone was counted between two and nine times. The genes are TRBV2 and TRBJ2-7, with no clear D. This CDR3 contains 13 residues. Per the germline V gene, CDR1 is SNHLY and CDR2 is FYNNEI. V lost 0 bases to trimming and J lost 1 base, with 4 bases between them. DNA of the CDR3: TGTGCCAGCAGTGAAGCCAGATCCTACGAGCAGTACTTC. This sequence encodes CASSEARSYEQYF.

Only one count was recorded for this clone. The chain employs TRBV7-3 and TRBJ2-1, with D perhaps assigned TRBD1 or TRBD2 (5 bases each). Trimming shortened V by 3 bases and J by 6 bases, and 12 bases separated the two germline ends. The CDR3 consists of 14 residues. Looked up from germline, CDR1 is SGHTA and CDR2 is FQGTGA. The CDR3 DNA sequence: TGTGCCAGCAGCTTGGGAGTTACAGGCAATGAGCAGTTCTTC. Its translation: CASSLGVTGNEQFF.

V is TRBV13 and J is TRBJ2-7, with D hard to call. CDR1 and CDR2 from the germline V gene are PRHDT and FYEKMQ (reference sequence). This CDR3 contains 10 residues. V gave up 8 bases and J gave up 0 bases, with 2 bases separating them. The CDR3 bases are TGTGCCAGCCGCTCCTACGAGCAGTACTTC. Protein product: CASRSYEQYF.

Written as DNA, the CDR3 is TGTGCCAGTAGCCCCGGGACGGGAAACTATGGCTACACCTTC. This sequence encodes CASSPGTGNYGYTF. The V and J genes are TRBV19 and TRBJ1-2, with D perhaps TRBD1 (5 bases). Trimming left V 6 bases short and J 2 bases short, with 13 bases between. This CDR3 contains 14 residues. CDR1 and CDR2 (germline): LNHDA, SQIVND (reference sequence).

The chain recombines TRBV7-3 with TRBJ1-1; D is possibly TRBD1 (6 bases). The V end was cut by 1 base, the J end by 8 bases, with 14 bases between. This CDR3 comprises 14 residues. The germline V gene has CDR1 SGHTA and CDR2 FQGTGA. The CDR3 DNA is TGTGCCAGCAGCTTAAATCCCGCAGGGGACGAAGCTTTCTTT. It translates to CASSLNPAGDEAFF.

CDR3 nucleotide sequence: TGTGCCAGCAGTGCGGGACAGGGGGGATCTGAAGCTTTCTTT. It yields the protein CASSAGQGGSEAFF. The chain employs TRBV6-5 and TRBJ1-1; TRBD1 matches 11 bases. The V gene end was trimmed by 5 bases and the J gene end by 6 bases; junction bases not matched to a gene: 5. The CDR3 extends over 14 amino acids. The V gene's germline CDR1 is MNHEY and CDR2 SVGAGI.

J is TRBJ1-3 and V is TRBV28; D ambiguous. V was trimmed by 7 bases and J by 3 bases, leaving 16 bases between them. Germline V CDR1 and CDR2: MDHEN, SYDVKM. This CDR3 has 15 amino acids. The CDR3 loop reads CASTAPKTDGNTIYF. The DNA for the CDR3 is TGTGCCAGCACCGCCCCGAAAACGGATGGAAACACCATATATTTT.

The chain uses TRBV5-1 and TRBJ2-7; D may be TRBD2 (6 bases). Germline assignment: CDR1 SGHRS and CDR2 YFSETQ. This CDR3 contains 17 residues. V was cut by 5 bases and J by 0 bases, with 21 bases left in between. CDR3 sequence: CASRARDSSASSYEQYF. DNA of the CDR3: TGCGCCAGCAGGGCGAGGGACTCAAGTGCGAGCTCCTACGAGCAGTACTTC.

This sequence joins TRBV6-5 and TRBJ2-3; 9 nucleotides match TRBD1. V dropped 4 bases and J dropped 3; count of bases not matched to a gene: 5. The CDR3 runs to 15 residues. Germline V gene sequence: CDR1 MNHEY, CDR2 SVGAGI. CDR3 in amino acids: CASSLGQGVTDTQYF. The CDR3, as DNA: TGTGCCAGCAGTTTGGGACAGGGCGTTACAGATACGCAGTATTTT.